This T cell receptor (beta chain) was sequenced during a study of T cell changes during pregnancy in multiple sclerosis. CDR1 LGHNA and CDR2 YSLEER come from the germline V gene. Trimming removed 0 bases at V and 6 bases at J, with 11 bases between. This CDR3 is built from 14 residues. Generated by immunoSEQ multiplex PCR, the TCRdb table keeps only in-frame clones and is missing some. The profile shows 49,000 or so clones, roughly 92% of them singletons. The chain carries TRBV4-3 and TRBJ1-1; tentative D call: TRBD1 (6 bases). The specimen comprised peripheral blood, sampled in the third trimester of pregnancy. This sequence was found in a female donor with multiple sclerosis, enrolled in a pregnancy study. CDR3 in DNA: TGCGCCAGCAGCCAAGATCAGGGGACACCTGAAGCTTTCTTT. Translation gives CASSQDQGTPEAFF.